The rows below give T cell receptor beta chains drawn from one sample of a study of response to subunit inactivated influenza vaccine. TCRdb reprocessed the RT-PCR reads via MiXCR and lists one record per CDR3 protein. This sample has hundreds of thousands of distinct CDR3 sequences, with approximately 15% found just once. Sequences were derived from CD4+ T cells sorted from PBMCs, sampled around 25 months after vaccination. Receptor source: a man between 50 and 69 years old who received an inactivated influenza vaccine. Both conserved end residues are part of each CDR3. Each record gives: J gene, V gene, clone size, D gene, CDR3 protein, CDR3 DNA. A D gene is named only where the DNA matches it firmly. The size entry is marked missing in some rows and otherwise reads once, few, many or a size class.

J: TRBJ1-3; V: TRBV7-9; size: few; D: TRBD1; CDR3: CASSLDDRGQTIYF; DNA: TGTGCCAGCAGCTTAGACGACAGGGGGCAGACCATATATTTT
J: TRBJ2-7; V: TRBV20-1; size: NA; D: TRBD1; CDR3: CSAQGQLTYEQYF; DNA: TGCAGTGCCCAGGGACAGTTGACCTACGAGCAGTACTTC
J: TRBJ2-3; V: TRBV15; size: once; D: NA; CDR3: CATSREASGRRGRADTQYF; DNA: TGTGCCACCAGCAGAGAGGCCAGCGGGCGAAGGGGTCGGGCAGATACGCAGTATTTT
J: TRBJ2-2; V: TRBV7-8; size: few; D: NA; CDR3: CASSLGTGAKAGELFF; DNA: TGTGCCAGCAGCTTAGGGACCGGGGCCAAGGCCGGGGAGCTGTTTTTT
J: TRBJ2-7; V: TRBV6-1; size: many; D: NA; CDR3: CASSPGVASYEQYF; DNA: TGTGCCAGCAGCCCAGGGGTGGCCTCCTACGAGCAGTACTTC
J: TRBJ2-7; V: TRBV5-1; size: NA; D: NA; CDR3: CASSAGGGEQYF; DNA: TGCGCCAGCAGCGCCGGGGGTGGAGAGCAGTACTTC
J: TRBJ2-3; V: TRBV6-2/TRBV6-3; size: NA; D: TRBD1; CDR3: CASSYRDRGWGTQYF; DNA: TGTGCCAGCAGTTACCGGGACAGGGGTTGGGGTACGCAGTATTTT
J: TRBJ2-3; V: TRBV7-9; size: NA; D: TRBD2; CDR3: CASSFEGGRGTDTQYF; DNA: TGTGCCAGCAGCTTTGAGGGAGGGCGAGGCACAGATACGCAGTATTTT
J: TRBJ2-2; V: TRBV5-1; size: NA; D: NA; CDR3: CASSVYYRSPNTGELFF; DNA: TGCGCCAGCAGCGTGTATTACAGGTCCCCGAACACCGGGGAGCTGTTTTTT
J: TRBJ2-5; V: TRBV3-1; size: few; D: NA; CDR3: CASSQDTSTQETQYF; DNA: TGTGCCAGCAGCCAAGATACAAGTACCCAAGAGACCCAGTACTTC
J: TRBJ2-2; V: TRBV5-5; size: few; D: NA; CDR3: CASSLGGLKPGELFF; DNA: TGTGCCAGCAGCTTAGGGGGTTTGAAGCCCGGGGAGCTGTTTTTT
J: TRBJ2-5; V: TRBV6-1; size: NA; D: NA; CDR3: CASSRGPYQETQYF; DNA: TGTGCCAGCAGCAGGGGTCCGTACCAAGAGACCCAGTACTTC
J: TRBJ2-1; V: TRBV9; size: NA; D: TRBD2; CDR3: CASSATSGSSSEQFF; DNA: TGTGCCAGCAGCGCGACTAGCGGGAGCTCAAGTGAGCAGTTCTTC
J: TRBJ2-4; V: TRBV7-2; size: few; D: TRBD1; CDR3: CASSLAGTGLNIQYF; DNA: TGTGCCAGCAGCTTAGCCGGGACAGGGTTGAACATTCAGTACTTC
J: TRBJ1-1; V: TRBV7-9; size: NA; D: TRBD1; CDR3: CASRTGWDLNTEAFF; DNA: TGTGCCAGCAGGACAGGGTGGGACTTGAACACTGAAGCTTTCTTT